These T cell receptor beta chains were read from a single sample in a study of Tregs in tolerant kidney transplant recipients. Sequenced by immunoSEQ multiplex PCR; TCRdb stores in-frame clones only, minus some. The table lists about 100,000 clones, roughly 89% of them singletons. Sequenced here: CD4+ T cells from blood, sampled before the transplant. Source of these receptors: a human donor who received a combined kidney and bone marrow transplant. Both conserved end residues are part of each CDR3. Fields, in order: clone size, D gene, J gene, V gene, CDR3 DNA, CDR3 protein. D genes are given only for firm matches. Clone size is not always given. Where it is, it says once, few, many or a class for expanded clones.

abundance: few; d_gene: TRBD1; j_gene: TRBJ2-7; v_gene: TRBV6-1; CDR3nt: TGTGCCAGCAGTTTCGGGACAGGGAACTACGAGCAGTACTTC; CDR3aa: CASSFGTGNYEQYF
abundance: .; d_gene: .; j_gene: TRBJ2-3; v_gene: TRBV27; CDR3nt: TGTGCCAGCAGTTCGGGGGGGGGAGGGGGCGATACGCAGTATTTT; CDR3aa: CASSSGGGGGDTQYF
abundance: .; d_gene: .; j_gene: TRBJ1-5; v_gene: TRBV7-2; CDR3nt: TGTGCCAGCAGCTTCCTCAGGGATCTTCCCCAGCATTTT; CDR3aa: CASSFLRDLPQHF
abundance: .; d_gene: TRBD1; j_gene: TRBJ2-5; v_gene: TRBV7-2; CDR3nt: TGTGCCAGCAGCTTAGCGCGCGAGACAGGGACGGAGACCCAGTACTTC; CDR3aa: CASSLARETGTETQYF
abundance: .; d_gene: TRBD1; j_gene: TRBJ1-4; v_gene: TRBV2; CDR3nt: TGTGCCAGCAGTGACAGGGGGGATGAAAAACTGTTTTTT; CDR3aa: CASSDRGDEKLFF
abundance: once; d_gene: TRBD2; j_gene: TRBJ2-7; v_gene: TRBV7-2; CDR3nt: TGTGCCAGCAGCTACCTCGGGACTAGCGGGATAGGCTCCTACGAGCAGTACTTC; CDR3aa: CASSYLGTSGIGSYEQYF
abundance: .; d_gene: TRBD2; j_gene: TRBJ2-1; v_gene: TRBV28; CDR3nt: TGTGCCAGCAGTTTCGGCCCGGGAGGGTCGGGCAATGAGCAGTTCTTC; CDR3aa: CASSFGPGGSGNEQFF
abundance: .; d_gene: TRBD1; j_gene: TRBJ1-3; v_gene: TRBV15; CDR3nt: TGTGCCACCAGCAGATCCTTGATGACAGGGGGGTCTGGAAACACCATATATTTT; CDR3aa: CATSRSLMTGGSGNTIYF
abundance: few; d_gene: TRBD1; j_gene: TRBJ1-1; v_gene: TRBV10-3; CDR3nt: TGTGCCACGAGCAAACTGGGACAGGGTGGGATCGACACTGAAGCTTTCTTT; CDR3aa: CATSKLGQGGIDTEAFF
abundance: .; d_gene: TRBD2; j_gene: TRBJ2-1; v_gene: TRBV6-5; CDR3nt: TGTGCCAGCAGTTACTATCTAGCGGGAGGAGGTAATGAGCAGTTCTTC; CDR3aa: CASSYYLAGGGNEQFF
abundance: .; d_gene: .; j_gene: TRBJ2-1; v_gene: TRBV6-6; CDR3nt: TGTGCCAGCAGTCACCGGGGGATGGACAATGAGCAGTTCTTC; CDR3aa: CASSHRGMDNEQFF
abundance: .; d_gene: .; j_gene: TRBJ1-4; v_gene: TRBV7-6; CDR3nt: TGTGCCAGCAGCTTAGTAGGGGCGGAGGAAAAACTGTTTTTT; CDR3aa: CASSLVGAEEKLFF
abundance: .; d_gene: .; j_gene: TRBJ2-5; v_gene: TRBV5-4; CDR3nt: TGTGCCAGCACCTGGAGGGAACAAGAGACCCAGTACTTC; CDR3aa: CASTWREQETQYF
abundance: .; d_gene: .; j_gene: TRBJ1-1; v_gene: TRBV6-5; CDR3nt: TGTGCCAGCACCCCAATAGGGGCGACTGAAGCTTTCTTT; CDR3aa: CASTPIGATEAFF
abundance: .; d_gene: TRBD1; j_gene: TRBJ2-7; v_gene: TRBV6-5; CDR3nt: TGTGCCAGCAGCTCCGGGACAGGGGGCGAGCAGTACTTC; CDR3aa: CASSSGTGGEQYF
abundance: .; d_gene: .; j_gene: TRBJ2-7; v_gene: TRBV28; CDR3nt: TGTGCCAGCAGCTCCCCTGGAGGGCAGCAGTACTTC; CDR3aa: CASSSPGGQQYF
abundance: .; d_gene: TRBD2; j_gene: TRBJ2-3; v_gene: TRBV5-4; CDR3nt: TGTGCCAGCAGCCGAGCGGGGGGGAGCACAGATACGCAGTATTTT; CDR3aa: CASSRAGGSTDTQYF
abundance: many; d_gene: .; j_gene: TRBJ2-7; v_gene: TRBV30; CDR3nt: TGTGCCTGGAGTGGAACCCGAAGGGGGTTGGAGCAGTACTTC; CDR3aa: CAWSGTRRGLEQYF
abundance: .; d_gene: TRBD1; j_gene: TRBJ2-2; v_gene: TRBV7-9; CDR3nt: TGTGCCAGCAGCAATAGGGACAGGGGGAACACCGGGGAGCTGTTTTTT; CDR3aa: CASSNRDRGNTGELFF
abundance: once; d_gene: TRBD1; j_gene: TRBJ2-7; v_gene: TRBV28; CDR3nt: TGTGCCAGCAGTTTACCCCTGGGACAGCTCAACTCCTACGAGCAGTACTTC; CDR3aa: CASSLPLGQLNSYEQYF
abundance: .; d_gene: .; j_gene: TRBJ2-7; v_gene: TRBV28; CDR3nt: TGTGCCAGCAGTTCCGCAGGTTACGAGCAGTACTTC; CDR3aa: CASSSAGYEQYF
abundance: .; d_gene: .; j_gene: TRBJ1-2; v_gene: TRBV7-9; CDR3nt: TGTGCCAGCAGCTTAGTTCAGGGAGCGGGTGGCTACACCTTC; CDR3aa: CASSLVQGAGGYTF
abundance: .; d_gene: TRBD1; j_gene: TRBJ1-4; v_gene: TRBV5-1; CDR3nt: TGCGCCAGCAGCCCGGCCGCCAGGGGGGAAGAAAAACTGTTTTTT; CDR3aa: CASSPAARGEEKLFF
abundance: few; d_gene: .; j_gene: TRBJ2-7; v_gene: TRBV5-1; CDR3nt: TGCGCCAGCAGCTTGGACGTGGCTCGAGAGCAGTACTTC; CDR3aa: CASSLDVAREQYF
abundance: .; d_gene: TRBD1; j_gene: TRBJ1-1; v_gene: TRBV27; CDR3nt: TGTGCCAGCACTATGAATTGGAGGGACAGGGGTTTAGCTTTCTTT; CDR3aa: CASTMNWRDRGLAFF
abundance: .; d_gene: .; j_gene: TRBJ1-2; v_gene: TRBV30; CDR3nt: TGTGCCTGGAGTGTAGACAGGCTTAACTATGGCTACACCTTC; CDR3aa: CAWSVDRLNYGYTF
abundance: .; d_gene: TRBD1; j_gene: TRBJ2-7; v_gene: TRBV10-1; CDR3nt: TGCGCCAGCAGCCACCGGGGGACAGGGATTTGGGAGCAGTACTTC; CDR3aa: CASSHRGTGIWEQYF
abundance: once; d_gene: .; j_gene: TRBJ1-4; v_gene: TRBV9; CDR3nt: TGTGCCAGCAGCCCCCGGTTAGCGAATGAAAAACTGTTTTTT; CDR3aa: CASSPRLANEKLFF
abundance: few; d_gene: TRBD2; j_gene: TRBJ2-3; v_gene: TRBV5-1; CDR3nt: TGCGCCAGCAGCCGGCTTCGCGGACTAGCGGATCCCCTAAGCACAGATACGCAGTATTTT; CDR3aa: CASSRLRGLADPLSTDTQYF
abundance: .; d_gene: .; j_gene: TRBJ1-5; v_gene: TRBV6-6; CDR3nt: TGTGCCAGCAGTTACTCCAGAGGTCAGCCCCAGCATTTT; CDR3aa: CASSYSRGQPQHF
abundance: .; d_gene: TRBD2; j_gene: TRBJ2-3; v_gene: TRBV10-1; CDR3nt: TGCGCCAGCAGTGAGTCGCGGGGGGACTACCGGATCTTT; CDR3aa: CASSESRGDYRIF
abundance: .; d_gene: .; j_gene: TRBJ2-7; v_gene: TRBV5-6; CDR3nt: TGTGCCAGCAGCTTGGTAACGGGCTACGAGCAGTACTTC; CDR3aa: CASSLVTGYEQYF
abundance: once; d_gene: TRBD1; j_gene: TRBJ2-5; v_gene: TRBV6-1; CDR3nt: TGTGCCAGCAGTGTGCCAGGGGGACGGGAGACCCAGTACTTC; CDR3aa: CASSVPGGRETQYF
abundance: few; d_gene: .; j_gene: TRBJ1-2; v_gene: TRBV10-1; CDR3nt: TGCGCCAGCACCGCAGCCGATCACAGGCCCTCCGGTGGCTACACCTTC; CDR3aa: CASTAADHRPSGGYTF
abundance: .; d_gene: .; j_gene: TRBJ1-4; v_gene: TRBV28; CDR3nt: TGTGCCAGCAGCATAGGGGGGGCTGCTAATGAAAAACTGTTTTTT; CDR3aa: CASSIGGAANEKLFF
abundance: once; d_gene: .; j_gene: TRBJ2-2; v_gene: TRBV5-1; CDR3nt: TGCGCCAGCAGCTTGTCGACAGGACACACCGGGGAGCTGTTTTTT; CDR3aa: CASSLSTGHTGELFF
abundance: .; d_gene: .; j_gene: TRBJ2-1; v_gene: TRBV19; CDR3nt: TGTGCCAGTAGTATCATGCAGGGCGGGAAGTTCTTC; CDR3aa: CASSIMQGGKFF
abundance: .; d_gene: TRBD1; j_gene: TRBJ2-4; v_gene: TRBV10-1; CDR3nt: TGCGCCGGCACCGGGACAGCGGTGTTGGAGGACATTCAGTACTTC; CDR3aa: CAGTGTAVLEDIQYF
abundance: few; d_gene: TRBD1; j_gene: TRBJ2-5; v_gene: TRBV6-5; CDR3nt: TGTGCCACCCAATTAGGGGACAGCCAAGAGACCCAGTACTTC; CDR3aa: CATQLGDSQETQYF
abundance: once; d_gene: TRBD1; j_gene: TRBJ1-3; v_gene: TRBV4-3; CDR3nt: TGCGCCAGCAGCCAAGGGACAGGGGGCTCTGCGGGAAACACCATATATTTT; CDR3aa: CASSQGTGGSAGNTIYF
abundance: .; d_gene: TRBD1; j_gene: TRBJ1-1; v_gene: TRBV5-5; CDR3nt: TGTGCCAGCAGCTTGGTGGCAGGGGGAGGAACTGAAGCTTTCTTT; CDR3aa: CASSLVAGGGTEAFF
abundance: once; d_gene: .; j_gene: TRBJ2-3; v_gene: TRBV10-1; CDR3nt: TGCGCCAGCAGTGAGTCGAAGTCTTTCAATACACAGTATTTT; CDR3aa: CASSESKSFNTQYF
abundance: .; d_gene: TRBD2; j_gene: TRBJ2-1; v_gene: TRBV5-1; CDR3nt: TGCGCCAGCAGCCGGGTAGGCGGCCTGGGGATAGCGGGAGGGTCCCGCTCCTACAATGAGCAGTTCTTC; CDR3aa: CASSRVGGLGIAGGSRSYNEQFF
abundance: .; d_gene: TRBD2; j_gene: TRBJ2-3; v_gene: TRBV5-1; CDR3nt: TGCGCCAGCAGCATCCGTCTAGCGGGAGGCACAGATACGCAGTATTTT; CDR3aa: CASSIRLAGGTDTQYF
abundance: .; d_gene: .; j_gene: TRBJ2-5; v_gene: TRBV19; CDR3nt: TGTGCCAGTAGTACTGGCAGCGGCCTAACAAAGGCGGAGACCCAGTACTTC; CDR3aa: CASSTGSGLTKAETQYF
abundance: few; d_gene: .; j_gene: TRBJ2-7; v_gene: TRBV5-4; CDR3nt: TGTGCCAGCAGCTTAGGACTCGACGAGCAGTACTTC; CDR3aa: CASSLGLDEQYF
abundance: .; d_gene: .; j_gene: TRBJ2-1; v_gene: TRBV4-3; CDR3nt: TGCGCCAGCAGCCAAGAGAGAATAAATGAGCAGTTCTTC; CDR3aa: CASSQERINEQFF
abundance: .; d_gene: .; j_gene: TRBJ2-3; v_gene: TRBV21-1; CDR3nt: TGTGCCAGCAGCCCGGGACTAGCGGGGGGTTTAACAGATACGCAGTATTTT; CDR3aa: CASSPGLAGGLTDTQYF
abundance: .; d_gene: .; j_gene: TRBJ2-2; v_gene: TRBV7-9; CDR3nt: TGTGCCAGCAGCTATGACAGCTTCAACACCGGGGAGCTGTTTTTT; CDR3aa: CASSYDSFNTGELFF
abundance: .; d_gene: .; j_gene: TRBJ1-2; v_gene: TRBV15; CDR3nt: TGTGCCACCAGCAGAGATAAACAGCTAGGCTACACCTTC; CDR3aa: CATSRDKQLGYTF
abundance: .; d_gene: .; j_gene: TRBJ1-5; v_gene: TRBV18; CDR3nt: TGTGCCAGCTCACCAGCGGGTAGCAATCAGCCCCAGCATTTT; CDR3aa: CASSPAGSNQPQHF
abundance: .; d_gene: TRBD1; j_gene: TRBJ2-1; v_gene: TRBV6-5; CDR3nt: TGTGCCAGCAGTTTGGACAGGGGCTACAATGAGCAGTTCTTC; CDR3aa: CASSLDRGYNEQFF
abundance: .; d_gene: .; j_gene: TRBJ2-7; v_gene: TRBV5-4; CDR3nt: TGTGCCAGCAGCTTCCGGGCCGGGGGACCTACAGAGCAGTACTTC; CDR3aa: CASSFRAGGPTEQYF
abundance: .; d_gene: TRBD1; j_gene: TRBJ1-1; v_gene: TRBV28; CDR3nt: TGTGCCAGCCGTCCCGGGACAGGGTTCTCGGGGACTGAAGCTTTCTTT; CDR3aa: CASRPGTGFSGTEAFF